Shown below are 20 T cell receptor beta chains from a single sample sequenced in a study of Ad26.COV2.S vaccination and SARS-CoV-2 variants. The table came from immunoSEQ multiplex PCR; TCRdb's copy has only in-frame clones and leaves some out. The sample lists about 410,000 clones, approximately 89% seen once, with around 1.9% in the top ten. Treatment denoted: roughly 20 received Ad26.COV2.S at low or high dose, single or two shots; five or six received placebo; per-sample allocation not given. Sampling happened 63 days after the first vaccine or placebo injection. Specimen: peripheral blood, collected in a trial of Ad26.COV2.S vaccine versus placebo. The receptors stem from a person between 18 and 60 years old who received the Ad26.COV2.S COVID-19 vaccine or a placebo.

CDR3 sequence: CASSLGTATDTQYF. The CDR3 DNA sequence: TGTGCCAGCAGCTTAGGGACAGCCACAGATACGCAGTATTTT. The chain links TRBV7-3 to TRBJ2-3; TRBD1 aligns across 7 bases. This CDR3 has 14 residues. V shed 2 bases and J 2 bases; nucleotides not matched to a gene: 1. Germline CDR1 and CDR2: SGHTA and FQGTGA.

This clone occurred a few times. The rearrangement joins TRBV5-5 to TRBJ1-2, with 12 bases fitting TRBD1. The junction had 7 bases not matched to a gene; V was cut back by 4 bases and J by 6 bases. CDR1 is SGHKS and CDR2 is YYEKEE in the germline V gene (reference sequence). The CDR3 covers 15 residues. CDR3 in DNA: TGTGCCAGCAGCCCTGGGACAGGGGGCGTCCATGGCTACACCTTC. It yields the protein CASSPGTGGVHGYTF.

About this clone itself: This sample also contains other DNA sequences that code for the same CDR3. DNA for the CDR3: TGTGCCAGTAGTATAGGAGGCTCCAATCAGCCCCAGCATTTT. It is translated as CASSIGGSNQPQHF. The chain recombines TRBV19 with TRBJ1-5; D remains ambiguous. The CDR3 extends over 14 amino acids. V lost 1 base and J lost 3, with 7 bases in between. The germline V gene has CDR1 LNHDA and CDR2 SQIVND (reference sequence).

The chain combines TRBV2 with TRBJ2-7; TRBD1 matches 7 bases. Germline V lookup: CDR1 SNHLY, CDR2 FYNNEI. This CDR3 has 13 amino acids. Unmatched junction bases numbered 8, after V lost 10 bases and J lost 2 bases. CDR3 residues: CATRRDSPYEQYF. The CDR3 DNA reads as TGTGCCACCCGCCGGGACAGCCCCTACGAGCAGTACTTC. Complete variable domain (other parts from reference TRBV2 and TRBJ2-7): EPEVTQTPSHQVTQMGQEVILRCVPISNHLYFYWYRQILGQKVEFLVSFYNNEISEKSEIFDDQFSVERPDGSNFTLKIRSTKLEDSAMYFCATRRDSPYEQYFGPGTRLTVT.

The V gene is TRBV7-3, the J gene TRBJ2-7, with D unclear. CDR1 and CDR2 from the germline V gene are SGHTA and FQGTGA. Trimming shortened V by 2 bases and J by 3 bases, and 8 bases separated the two germline ends. The CDR3 runs to 13 residues. In nucleotides, the CDR3 is TGTGCCAGCAGCTTAGGTTGGGGCTACGAGCAGTACTTC. This sequence encodes CASSLGWGYEQYF.

This chain links TRBV9 with TRBJ1-3; D is uncertain. Trimming shortened V by 0 bases and J by 3 bases, and 4 bases separated the two germline ends. The CDR3 runs 13 residues. CDR1 is SGDLS and CDR2 is YYNGEE in the germline V gene. The CDR3 spells CASSVDLGNTIYF. In DNA, the CDR3 is TGTGCCAGCAGCGTAGATCTTGGAAACACCATATATTTT.

The CDR3 reads CASSVALAGDTQYF. The CDR3 region has the DNA TGTGCCAGCAGCGTAGCTCTAGCGGGAGATACGCAGTATTTT. The J gene is TRBJ2-3, the V gene TRBV9; TRBD2 agrees at 8 bases. This CDR3 comprises 14 residues. Unmatched junction bases numbered 2, after V lost 0 bases and J lost 5 bases. Germline CDR1 is SGDLS and CDR2 is YYNGEE. Using reference TRBV9 and TRBJ2-3 for the parts outside the CDR3, the full variable domain is DSGVTQTPKHLITATGQRVTLRCSPRSGDLSVYWYQQSLDQGLQFLIQYYNGEERAKGNILERFSAQQFPDLHSELNLSSLELGDSALYFCASSVALAGDTQYFGPGTRLTVL.

This chain joins TRBV19 and TRBJ2-1; TRBD2 agrees at 8 bases. Germline loops: CDR1 LNHDA, CDR2 SQIVND (reference sequence). CDR3 length: 17 amino acids. V shed 5 bases and J 12 bases; nucleotides not matched to a gene: 21. CDR3 bases: TGTGCCAGTAGTTACCTGGGGGCTAGCGGGTCCCTGGTTGTGCAGTTCTTC. As protein: CASSYLGASGSLVVQFF.

V gene TRBV15 combines with J gene TRBJ1-1; a possible D gene is TRBD1 (5 bases). V was trimmed by 5 bases and J by 6 bases, leaving 13 bases between them. Germline V gene data show CDR1 as LNHNV and CDR2 as YYDKDF (reference sequence). This CDR3 has 13 amino acids. This CDR3 reads CATSRNGGAEAFF. Written as DNA, the CDR3 is TGTGCCACCAGCCGCAACGGGGGGGCTGAAGCTTTCTTT.

The gene calls are TRBV7-9 and TRBJ2-1; 7 nucleotides agree with TRBD1. The CDR3 spans 16 residues. The J segment lost 5 bases and the V segment lost 6 bases, leaving 13 bases of the junction unmatched. Germline lookup yields CDR1 SEHNR and CDR2 FQNEAQ (reference sequence). CDR3 amino acids: CASSPRPGQKNNEQFF. The CDR3 DNA is TGTGCCAGCAGTCCGAGACCGGGACAGAAAAACAATGAGCAGTTCTTC.

This clone was seen only once. The chain joins TRBV10-3 to TRBJ1-1; D remains ambiguous. This CDR3 has 13 amino acids. CDR1 is ENHRY, CDR2 SYGVKD, per germline. V dropped 2 bases and J dropped 0 bases, with 4 bases sitting between them. Here the CDR3 reads CAISEAVNTEAFF. CDR3 coding DNA: TGTGCCATCAGTGAGGCTGTGAACACTGAAGCTTTCTTT.

The chain recombines TRBV4-2 with TRBJ2-3, with D unresolved. CDR3 length: 17 amino acids. V was cut by 1 base and J by 0 bases, with 14 bases left in between. Germline V lookup: CDR1 LGHNA, CDR2 YNFKEQ. The CDR3 coding sequence is TGTGCCAGCAGCCAAGGAACCACATGGGGTAGCACAGATACGCAGTATTTT. This encodes CASSQGTTWGSTDTQYF.

The table lists this clone with a count of one. V is TRBV5-1 and J is TRBJ2-1; TRBD2 agrees at 11 bases. The V and J ends lost 4 bases and 8 bases, in that order; junction bases with no gene match: 5. CDR1 is SGHRS and CDR2 is YFSETQ in the germline V gene. There are 14 residues in the CDR3. The CDR3 bases are TGCGCCAGCAGCCCTATAGCGGGAGGGTATGAGCAGTTCTTC. Protein product: CASSPIAGGYEQFF.

This sequence joins TRBV25-1 and TRBJ2-5; D gene uncertain. The V and J ends lost 1 base and 2 bases respectively, with 11 bases between them. Germline CDR1 reads MGHDK; CDR2 reads SYGVNS. The CDR3 covers 15 residues. CDR3 nucleotides: TGTGCCAGCAGTGAATTTGACCTAGTTCAAGAGACCCAGTACTTC. As protein: CASSEFDLVQETQYF. The whole variable domain, remainder taken from reference TRBV25-1 and TRBJ2-5, is EADIYQTPRYLVIGTGKKITLECSQTMGHDKMYWYQQDPGMELHLIHYSYGVNSTEKGDLSSESTVSRIRTEHFPLTLESARPSHTSQYLCASSEFDLVQETQYFGPGTRLLVL.

The V call is TRBV12-3 or TRBV12-4, the J call TRBJ2-3; D is unclear. The CDR3 runs to 11 residues. V was cut by 5 bases and J by 4 bases, with 4 bases left in between. The CDR3 region is CASSPADTQYF. The CDR3 bases are TGTGCCAGCAGTCCGGCAGATACGCAGTATTTT.

The chain recombines TRBV3-1 (or the pseudogene TRBV3-2) with TRBJ2-7; 7 bases match TRBD1. CDR3 size: 14 residues. The J segment lost 6 bases and the V segment lost 3 bases, leaving 8 bases of the junction unmatched. Per germline, CDR1 LGHDT and CDR2 YNNKEL (reference sequence). The CDR3 nucleotides read TGTGCCAGCAGCCACCACGACAGGGCTAGCGAGCAGTACTTC. Protein: CASSHHDRASEQYF.

V usage is TRBV30 and J usage is TRBJ2-2; D call uncertain. The CDR3 is made up of 15 amino acids. V lost 0 bases and J 0 bases, leaving 8 bases between the germline ends. Germline lookup yields CDR1 GTSNPN and CDR2 SVGIG (reference sequence). CDR3 in amino acids: CAWSVLLANTGELFF. CDR3 nucleotides: TGTGCCTGGAGTGTACTGCTAGCGAACACCGGGGAGCTGTTTTTT.

This clone was observed a handful of times. The rearrangement joins TRBV12-5 to TRBJ1-1; D is unclear. CDR1 LGHNT and CDR2 FRNRAP come from the germline V gene. V was pared by 2 bases and J by 1 base, with 8 bases between. CDR3 length: 14 residues. The CDR3 region has the DNA TGTGCTAGTGGTTTGCCGACGGAGAACACTGAAGCTTTCTTT. Translated, it gives CASGLPTENTEAFF.

The chain employs TRBV19 and TRBJ1-1, with D hard to call. CDR1 LNHDA and CDR2 SQIVND come from the germline V gene (reference sequence). The CDR3 loop spans 11 amino acids. Trimming took off 10 bases at V and 1 base at J, with 7 bases between the two ends. The CDR3 region has the DNA TGTGCCATGACCGAGAACACTGAAGCTTTCTTT. The encoded protein is CAMTENTEAFF.

The chain employs TRBV6-5 and TRBJ1-2, with D uncertain. Germline CDR1 reads MNHEY; CDR2 reads SVGAGI. This CDR3 contains 11 residues. V gave up 7 bases and J gave up 8 bases, with 11 bases separating them. Here the CDR3 reads CASKNQAGYTF. CDR3 nucleotides: TGTGCCAGCAAGAACCAGGCCGGCTACACCTTC.